The 28 T cell receptor beta chains below come from one sample, sequenced in a study of blood T cell repertoires in COVID-19 (dated by TCRdb to about 2020). The method was the immunoSEQ multiplex PCR assay. The table was pulled from immuneACCESS by TCRdb, which kept in-frame rearrangements only. Such tables lose some clones; where checked, under half of the loss comes from unresolved V genes, and the rest has no known cause. This sample lists 58,000 or so clones; about 85% were detected once. The ten largest clones take up 7% to 10% of the sample. Sequencing was performed on peripheral blood. These receptors were taken from a woman aged 70-85 years with active COVID-19.

This clone was seen a few times. The J gene is TRBJ2-2, the V gene TRBV14, with 9 nucleotides matching TRBD1. V gave up 2 bases and J gave up 2 bases; unmatched junction bases: 3. This CDR3 region has 16 residues. The germline V gene encodes CDR1 SGHDN and CDR2 FVKESK. The CDR3 nucleotides read TGTGCCAGCAGCCAACCGGGACAGGGAAACACCGGGGAGCTGTTTTTT. Protein product: CASSQPGQGNTGELFF.

The chain couples TRBV28 to TRBJ1-2, with TRBD1 matching 10 bases. The ends lost 6 bases at V and 3 bases at J; junction bases unmatched: 4. The CDR3 is made up of 14 amino acids. The germline V gene encodes CDR1 MDHEN and CDR2 SYDVKM. This chain's CDR3 is CASSGTGEDYGYTF. CDR3 nucleotides: TGTGCCAGCAGCGGGACAGGGGAAGACTATGGCTACACCTTC.

The chain combines TRBV19 with TRBJ2-3, with D possibly being TRBD1 (6 bases). Germline CDR1 and CDR2: LNHDA and SQIVND (reference sequence). Trimming pared 7 bases from V and 0 bases from J, leaving 14 bases between. This CDR3 has 15 amino acids. The CDR3 region has the DNA TGTGCCAGTACCTCGGACAGCGCCAGCACAGATACGCAGTATTTT. This sequence encodes CASTSDSASTDTQYF.

CDR3 sequence: CASSPPLGGHYEQYF. The DNA of the CDR3 is TGTGCCAGCAGTCCCCCCCTAGGGGGCCACTACGAGCAGTACTTC. This chain links TRBV28 with TRBJ2-7; 7 bases align to TRBD1. The germline gives CDR1 MDHEN, CDR2 SYDVKM. The CDR3 consists of 15 residues. Losses at the gene ends were 5 bases for V and 3 bases for J; bases not matched to a gene: 10. Drawing the rest from reference TRBV28 and TRBJ2-7, the complete variable domain is DVKVTQSSRYLVKRTGEKVFLECVQDMDHENMFWYRQDPGLGLRLIYFSYDVKMKEKGDIPEGYSVSREKKERFSLILESASTNQTSMYLCASSPPLGGHYEQYFGPGTRLTVT.

The chain combines TRBV4-1 with TRBJ2-1; 9 bases line up with TRBD2. With V trimmed by 4 bases and J by 6 bases, 10 bases remained unmatched. This CDR3 has 16 amino acids. The V gene's germline CDR1 is MGHRA and CDR2 YSYEKL. The CDR3 reads CASSRRSAGGSNEQFF. The CDR3, as DNA: TGCGCCAGCAGCCGTCGATCAGCGGGAGGTTCCAATGAGCAGTTCTTC.

V usage is TRBV15 and J usage is TRBJ1-2; D gene unclear. There are 14 residues in the CDR3. The germline V gene encodes CDR1 LNHNV and CDR2 YYDKDF (reference sequence). V was shortened by 3 bases and J by 5 bases, with 13 bases between the two germline ends. The CDR3 region has the DNA TGTGCCACCAGCAGCATCCAACTTATGTATGGCTACACCTTC. This sequence encodes CATSSIQLMYGYTF. The variable domain in full, with the rest retrieved from reference TRBV15 and TRBJ1-2, is DAMVIQNPRYQVTQFGKPVTLSCSQTLNHNVMYWYQQKSSQAPKLLFHYYDKDFNNEADTPDNFQSRRPNTSFCFLDIRSPGLGDTAMYLCATSSIQLMYGYTFGSGTRLTVV.

Only one count was recorded for this clone. The rearrangement joins TRBV11-2 to TRBJ1-4, with a possible D match to TRBD1 (6 bases). The V end was cut by 7 bases, the J end by 5 bases, with 14 bases between. The CDR3 totals 14 residues. Per germline, CDR1 SGHAT and CDR2 FQNNGV. In DNA form, the CDR3 reads TGTGCCAGCACCGCCGGACAGCCAAATGAAAAACTGTTTTTT. Translated: CASTAGQPNEKLFF.

The gene calls are TRBV4-2 and TRBJ1-2; tentative D call: TRBD1 (6 bases). Germline CDR1 LGHNA, CDR2 YNFKEQ. This CDR3 spans 15 amino acids. Trimming took off 1 base at V and 8 bases at J, with 17 bases between the two ends. CDR3 in DNA: TGTGCCAGCAGCCAAGTCAGCCAGGGGTCCGAAGGCTACACCTTC. Amino acids: CASSQVSQGSEGYTF.

A few counts support this clone. The rearrangement uses TRBV5-1 and TRBJ2-1; tentatively, D is TRBD2 (6 bases). V lost 0 bases to trimming and J lost 0 bases, with 19 bases between them. The CDR3 loop spans 19 amino acids. Germline V gene lookup returns CDR1 SGHRS and CDR2 YFSETQ. The DNA of the CDR3 is TGCGCCAGCAGCTTGGGGCTCGGGGGAAGCCTGAGCTCCTACAATGAGCAGTTCTTC. This gives the protein CASSLGLGGSLSSYNEQFF. Together with reference TRBV5-1 and TRBJ2-1, the CDR3 gives the full variable domain: KAGVTQTPRYLIKTRGQQVTLSCSPISGHRSVSWYQQTPGQGLQFLFEYFSETQRNKGNFPGRFSGRQFSNSRSEMNVSTLELGDSALYLCASSLGLGGSLSSYNEQFFGPGTRLTVL.

DNA of the CDR3: TGTGCCAGCAGTGGGTACCAACCGGGACTAGCGGACGAAGAGACCCAGTACTTC. Amino acids: CASSGYQPGLADEETQYF. The chain is built from TRBV28 and TRBJ2-5, with 11 bases lining up with TRBD2. CDR1 and CDR2 from the germline V gene are MDHEN and SYDVKM. With V trimmed by 5 bases and J by 3 bases, 14 bases remained unmatched. CDR3 length: 18 residues.

The J gene is TRBJ2-7, the V gene TRBV15; D unclear. Germline V gives CDR1 LNHNV, CDR2 YYDKDF (reference sequence). CDR3 length: 15 residues. Trimming removed 0 bases from V and 2 bases from J, with 11 bases in between. CDR3 sequence: CATSRDRGVAYEQYF. CDR3 coding DNA: TGTGCCACCAGCAGAGATCGCGGAGTGGCCTACGAGCAGTACTTC.

J is TRBJ1-1 and V is TRBV4-1, with D maybe TRBD1 (6 bases). CDR3 length: 14 residues. Trimming shortened V by 1 base and J by 4 bases, and 10 bases separated the two germline ends. Looked up from germline, CDR1 is MGHRA and CDR2 is YSYEKL. CDR3 nucleotides: TGCGCCAGCAGCCAAGGAGGGGGGGGCACTGAAGCTTTCTTT. This codes for CASSQGGGGTEAFF.

The chain has TRBV30 and TRBJ1-4; unclear D gene. This CDR3 comprises 15 residues. CDR1 is GTSNPN and CDR2 is SVGIG in the germline V gene (reference sequence). Trimming took off 3 bases at V and 8 bases at J, with 19 bases between the two ends. CDR3 nucleotide sequence: TGTGCCTGGAGCGAATCCACGGGGTCGAAGGAAAAACTGTTTTTT. Protein product: CAWSESTGSKEKLFF. The variable domain in full, with the rest retrieved from reference TRBV30 and TRBJ1-4, is SQTIHQWPATLVQPVGSPLSLECTVEGTSNPNLYWYRQAAGRGLQLLFYSVGIGQISSEVPQNLSASRPQDRQFILSSKKLLLSDSGFYLCAWSESTGSKEKLFFGSGTQLSVL.

The rearrangement uses TRBV27 and TRBJ2-3; 12 positions match TRBD1. This CDR3 is built from 15 residues. Germline V gene lookup returns CDR1 MNHEY and CDR2 SMNVEV (reference sequence). V lost 5 bases and J lost 6; bases outside the gene matches: 6. Written as DNA, the CDR3 is TGTGCCAGCAGTCGGGGGACAGGGGGCGCCGATACGCAGTATTTT. Its translation: CASSRGTGGADTQYF.

The V call is TRBV10-2, the J call TRBJ2-7; tentatively, D is TRBD2 (7 bases). CDR1 WSHSY and CDR2 SAAADI come from the germline V gene. The ends were cut back, 6 bases at V and 0 bases at J, with 12 bases in the middle. The CDR3 loop spans 14 amino acids. Written as DNA, the CDR3 is TGCGCCAGCAGACAGGGCGGGAGCTCCTACGAGCAGTACTTC. Amino acid sequence: CASRQGGSSYEQYF.

The gene calls are TRBV6-5 and TRBJ2-2; the match to TRBD2 covers 7 bases. With V trimmed by 1 base and J by 5 bases, 7 bases remained unmatched. The CDR3 loop spans 16 amino acids. The germline CDR1 and CDR2 sequences are MNHEY and SVGAGI. The chain's CDR3 is CASSYWDYKTTGELFF. DNA of the CDR3: TGTGCCAGCAGTTACTGGGACTACAAAACTACCGGGGAGCTGTTTTTT.

The V call is TRBV10-2, the J call TRBJ1-2; D might be TRBD1 (6 bases). Germline assignment: CDR1 WSHSY and CDR2 SAAADI. Deletions cut 6 bases from V and 6 bases from J, with 17 bases between. This CDR3 comprises 14 residues. CDR3 nucleotides: TGCGCCAGCAGACGGACAGCCGAACAGGATGGCTACACCTTC. Protein: CASRRTAEQDGYTF.

This chain joins TRBV28 and TRBJ1-2; D gene ambiguous. Deletions cut 4 bases from V and 7 bases from J, with 19 bases between. Germline V CDR1 and CDR2: MDHEN, SYDVKM. The CDR3 has 15 amino acids. For the CDR3, the DNA is TGTGCCAGCAGTTCCTTTGCGGGAGGAGGTAGTGGCTACACCTTC. Translating gives CASSSFAGGGSGYTF.

This clone has only one observation. The chain links TRBV7-3 to TRBJ1-2; D might be TRBD1 (5 bases). Looked up from germline, CDR1 is SGHTA and CDR2 is FQGTGA. The V end lost 2 bases, the J end lost 8 bases, and 12 bases lay between the germline ends. CDR3 length: 13 amino acids. CDR3 nucleotide sequence: TGTGCCAGCAGCTTATATCTGGGGCAAGGCTACACCTTC. It is translated as CASSLYLGQGYTF.

The gene calls are TRBV20-1 and TRBJ2-1, with TRBD2 matching over 13 bases. CDR3 size: 17 residues. V lost 6 bases and J lost 4; bases outside the gene matches: 12. Germline V lookup: CDR1 DFQATT, CDR2 SNEGSKA (reference sequence). Here the CDR3 DNA reads TGCAGTGCGAGTAATATACTAGCGGGAGGGCCATACAATGAGCAGTTCTTC. Protein: CSASNILAGGPYNEQFF.

The rearrangement links TRBV5-6 to TRBJ2-1; 7 bases match TRBD2. CDR1 and CDR2 from the germline V gene are SGHDT and YYEEEE. This CDR3 region has 16 residues. With V trimmed by 4 bases and J by 3 bases, 10 bases remained unmatched. The CDR3 nucleotides are TGTGCCAGCAGCACAACTAGCGTAGGCTTCTACAATGAGCAGTTCTTC. As protein: CASSTTSVGFYNEQFF. Complete variable domain (other parts from reference TRBV5-6 and TRBJ2-1): DAGVTQSPTHLIKTRGQQVTLRCSPKSGHDTVSWYQQALGQGPQFIFQYYEEEERQRGNFPDRFSGHQFPNYSSELNVNALLLGDSALYLCASSTTSVGFYNEQFFGPGTRLTVL.

CDR3 bases: TGTGCCGTTTCCGGGACAGGGAACACTGAAGCTTTCTTT. Its translation is CAVSGTGNTEAFF. The rearrangement uses TRBV10-3 and TRBJ1-1; 8 bases fit TRBD1. This CDR3 is built from 13 residues. Germline CDR1 reads ENHRY; CDR2 reads SYGVKD. After removal of 11 bases from V and 1 base from J, the junction contained 6 bases not matched to a gene.

This chain links TRBV28 with TRBJ2-7; 8 bases align to TRBD1. Germline V lookup: CDR1 MDHEN, CDR2 SYDVKM. J was trimmed by 3 bases and V by 5 bases; bases with no gene match: 15. The CDR3 runs to 17 residues. CDR3 residues: CASSPPGGGMTFYEQYF. The CDR3 nucleotides read TGTGCCAGCAGTCCCCCAGGGGGCGGAATGACGTTCTACGAGCAGTACTTC.

This chain joins TRBV12-5 and TRBJ2-7, with D perhaps TRBD2 (5 bases). V was trimmed by 1 base and J by 3 bases, leaving 7 bases between them. CDR1 LGHNT and CDR2 FRNRAP come from the germline V gene. The CDR3 spans 13 residues. The DNA of the CDR3 is TGTGCTAGTGGTTTGGAAAGCGGCTACGAGCAGTACTTC. This sequence encodes CASGLESGYEQYF.

V is TRBV5-5 and J is TRBJ1-2; D call uncertain. Germline V gene lookup returns CDR1 SGHKS and CDR2 YYEKEE (reference sequence). CDR3 length: 14 residues. Trimming took off 1 base at V and 2 bases at J, with 9 bases between the two ends. The CDR3: CASSLRVGNYGYTF. The CDR3 nucleotides read TGTGCCAGCAGCTTGCGGGTCGGGAACTATGGCTACACCTTC.

The chain carries TRBV6-5 and TRBJ1-2; a weak D match, TRBD1 (5 bases). The length of the CDR3 is 11 residues. V was cut by 4 bases and J by 8 bases, with 8 bases left in between. Germline loops: CDR1 MNHEY, CDR2 SVGAGI. The CDR3 nucleotides read TGTGCCAGCAGTTGGGGCGACGGCTACACCTTC. Its translation is CASSWGDGYTF.

The rearrangement joins TRBV27 to TRBJ2-1, with 12 bases identical to TRBD2. Germline V CDR1 and CDR2: MNHEY, SMNVEV (reference sequence). CDR3 length equals 15 residues. J lost 8 bases, V lost 1 base, and 3 bases had no gene match. Here the CDR3 reads CASSLFLAGGYEQFF. In DNA form, the CDR3 reads TGTGCCAGCAGTTTATTCCTAGCGGGAGGGTATGAGCAGTTCTTC.

The chain is built from TRBV27 and TRBJ2-1; 12 nucleotides match TRBD2. Germline V gene sequence: CDR1 MNHEY, CDR2 SMNVEV (reference sequence). This CDR3 is built from 15 residues. V lost 2 bases to trimming and J lost 7 bases; unmatched junction nucleotides: 3. For the CDR3, the DNA is TGTGCCAGCAGTTTACTAGCGGGAGGGCCGAATGAGCAGTTCTTC. Its translation: CASSLLAGGPNEQFF.